The TCR beta chain described here comes from a study of OX40 agonist ivuxolimab in advanced cancers. For the study at large: It was ivuxolimab, an agonistic anti-OX40 (CD134) antibody, that patients were treated with. Findings and limits, study-wide: CD4+ and CD8+ blood T cells expanded clonally by week 6 at 0.1 to 3.0 mg/kg. Average numbers of expanded clones were greater in CD8+ T cells than in CD4+.

The CDR3 runs 13 residues. The V end lost 0 bases, the J end lost 3 bases, and 6 bases lay between the germline ends. Germline V CDR1 and CDR2: MNHEY, SVGAGI. Systemic immunosuppression or autoimmune disease history was grounds to exclude patients. TCRdb's copy holds only in-frame clones and misses some; the assay was immunoSEQ multiplex PCR. The table lists approximately 54,000 clones, approximately 90% of them singletons. Concerning this clone: Its cognate antigen is unknown.

The sample was CD4+ or CD8+ T cells sorted from blood, taken in a trial of the OX40 agonist ivuxolimab. The rearrangement joins TRBV6-5 to TRBJ2-7; D possibly corresponds to TRBD2 (5 bases). This clonotype originated in an adult with an advanced solid tumor such as melanoma, head and neck, liver or kidney cancer. This CDR3 is CASSYSRGYEQYF. The CDR3 coding sequence is TGTGCCAGCAGTTACTCTCGGGGCTACGAGCAGTACTTC.